This T cell receptor beta chain comes out of a study of blood T cell repertoires in COVID-19. Study overall: Sites across the United States, Italy and Spain contributed samples from acute and convalescent COVID-19. PBMCs, B-cell-depleted T cells, or T cells were the source of the cDNA or gDNA that made up the material.

Measured with immunoSEQ multiplex PCR; TCRdb has only the in-frame clones, and not every one. The top ten clones hold about 9.4% of a sample with over 95,000 clones, 81% of them seen once. The trim removed 4 bases at V and 0 bases at J, leaving 7 bases unmatched. The CDR3 is 16 residues long. Per germline, CDR1 MNHEY and CDR2 SVGEGT. V is TRBV6-2 or TRBV6-3 and J is TRBJ2-3; 7 nucleotides match TRBD2. The sample taken for sequencing was peripheral blood. The TCR was taken from a human donor in a cohort sampled during active COVID-19. The CDR3, as DNA: TGTGCCAGCAGTTCCCTTTCTAGCGGTAGCACAGATACGCAGTATTTT. Its protein product is CASSSLSSGSTDTQYF.